One and the same sample provided the 22 T cell receptor beta chains below, sequenced in a study of CD4 T cells in relation to SARS-CoV-2 and coronaviruses. Assay used: immunoSEQ multiplex PCR; TCRdb lists only in-frame clones, some missing. In the table there are under 70,000 clones, roughly 88% of which are singletons. Before the COVID-19 pandemic, during about 2010-2019, CD4+ T cells were taken from unexposed donors. Sequencing input: memory CD4+ T cells from PBMCs. The receptors come from a human donor in good health.

The V gene is TRBV3-1 (or the pseudogene TRBV3-2), the J gene TRBJ1-3, with 9 bases that match TRBD1. CDR1 and CDR2 from the germline V gene are LGHDT and YNNKEL (reference sequence). V lost 3 bases, J lost 0 bases, and 6 bases stayed unmatched. This CDR3 contains 17 residues. CDR3 coding DNA: TGTGCCAGCAGCCACCGGACAGGGGTGAGCTCTGGAAACACCATATATTTT. It codes for CASSHRTGVSSGNTIYF.

The rearrangement joins TRBV20-1 to TRBJ1-4; a weak D match, TRBD1 (6 bases). Germline V gene data show CDR1 as DFQATT and CDR2 as SNEGSKA (reference sequence). V was pared by 3 bases and J by 4 bases, with 15 bases between. The CDR3 is 15 amino acids. The CDR3 loop is CSASLGGAINEKLFF. The CDR3 bases are TGCAGTGCTAGTTTGGGGGGCGCGATTAATGAAAAACTGTTTTTT.

This chain links TRBV5-1 with TRBJ1-5; no definite D call. The ends were cut back, 2 bases at V and 0 bases at J, with 6 bases in the middle. This CDR3 is built from 14 residues. Germline-derived CDR1 and CDR2 are SGHRS and YFSETQ. This CDR3 reads CASSLGPSNQPQHF. The CDR3 nucleotides read TGCGCCAGCAGCTTAGGTCCTAGCAATCAGCCCCAGCATTTT.

V usage is TRBV2 and J usage is TRBJ1-2, with D perhaps matching TRBD1 (6 bases). Germline loops: CDR1 SNHLY, CDR2 FYNNEI. This CDR3 contains 12 residues. Between the trimmed V and J ends, which lost 6 bases and 8 bases, there was a span of 13 bases. CDR3 sequence reads: CASRTGADGYTF. The CDR3 DNA sequence: TGTGCCAGCAGGACAGGAGCGGACGGCTACACCTTC.

This clone has just a few counts. The chain links TRBV19 to TRBJ1-1; weak D call: TRBD1 (6 bases). Germline V gene data show CDR1 as LNHDA and CDR2 as SQIVND (reference sequence). This CDR3 is 14 amino acids long. Trimming shortened V by 2 bases and J by 3 bases, and 10 bases separated the two germline ends. In DNA, the CDR3 is TGTGCCAGTAGTATACCAGGGGTGGACACTGAAGCTTTCTTT. Translation gives CASSIPGVDTEAFF.

The chain joins TRBV9 to TRBJ2-3; D remains ambiguous. Germline CDR1 reads SGDLS; CDR2 reads YYNGEE. The CDR3 is made up of 12 amino acids. V lost 4 bases, J lost 4 bases, and 7 bases lay in between. CDR3 nucleotides: TGTGCCAGCAGCCTGAGCGCAGATACGCAGTATTTT. This encodes CASSLSADTQYF.

The genes are TRBV10-3 and TRBJ2-1; the match to TRBD2 covers 9 bases. Trimming at V came to 6 bases and at J to 5 bases, leaving 11 bases not matched to a gene. Germline CDR1 is ENHRY and CDR2 is SYGVKD. CDR3 length equals 16 residues. DNA for the CDR3: TGTGCCATCAGCGCCATTAAGGCGGGAGGGGACAATGAGCAGTTCTTC. This sequence encodes CAISAIKAGGDNEQFF.

The chain is built from TRBV24-1 and TRBJ2-7; D is ambiguous. This CDR3 spans 11 amino acids. CDR1 and CDR2 (germline): KGHDR, SFDVKD. Trimming removed 4 bases from V and 6 bases from J, with 6 bases in between. Here the CDR3 DNA reads TGTGCCACCAGTGACCTGTTCGAGCAGTACTTC. Protein product: CATSDLFEQYF.

This chain connects TRBV27 to TRBJ2-6; D call uncertain. The V and J ends lost 4 bases and 0 bases respectively, with 7 bases between them. Germline V gene data show CDR1 as MNHEY and CDR2 as SMNVEV (reference sequence). CDR3 length equals 15 residues. CDR3 DNA sequence: TGTGCCAGCAGTTCAAGAAACTCTGGGGCCAACGTCCTGACTTTC. The encoded protein is CASSSRNSGANVLTF.

The rearrangement links TRBV10-2 to TRBJ2-2, with a tentative D call TRBD1 (6 bases). The CDR3 spans 16 residues. Per germline, CDR1 WSHSY and CDR2 SAAADI. The V and J ends lost 6 bases and 3 bases respectively, with 17 bases between them. The chain's CDR3 is CASRTGLSGDTGELFF. Here the CDR3 DNA reads TGCGCCAGCAGGACAGGACTTTCCGGGGACACCGGGGAGCTGTTTTTT.

The chain is built from TRBV10-3 and TRBJ2-7, with 11 positions matching TRBD2. The CDR3 contains 14 residues. CDR1 and CDR2 from the germline V gene are ENHRY and SYGVKD. Trimming removed 0 bases from V and 11 bases from J; junction bases left unmatched: 6. The chain's CDR3 is CAISESGLAGGKYF. CDR3 in DNA: TGTGCCATCAGTGAGTCGGGGCTAGCGGGAGGCAAGTACTTC.

The chain carries TRBV11-2 and TRBJ2-7, with 8 bases lining up with TRBD1. This CDR3 has 15 residues. J was trimmed by 3 bases and V by 5 bases; bases with no gene match: 9. The germline V gene encodes CDR1 SGHAT and CDR2 FQNNGV. This CDR3 is CASSPWDRSNYEQYF. The CDR3 coding sequence is TGTGCCAGCAGCCCGTGGGACAGGAGTAACTACGAGCAGTACTTC.

The gene calls are TRBV19 and TRBJ2-1; 9 bases align to TRBD1. This CDR3 contains 16 residues. Per the germline V gene, CDR1 is LNHDA and CDR2 is SQIVND (reference sequence). Germline trimming cut 6 bases from V and 8 bases from J; bases unmatched to any gene: 14. The DNA for the CDR3 is TGTGCCAGTAGAAACACAGGGGGCGCAAGTCTCTATGAGCAGTTCTTC. Protein sequence: CASRNTGGASLYEQFF. The whole variable domain, remainder taken from reference TRBV19 and TRBJ2-1, is DGGITQSPKYLFRKEGQNVTLSCEQNLNHDAMYWYRQDPGQGLRLIYYSQIVNDFQKGDIAEGYSVSREKKESFPLTVTSAQKNPTAFYLCASRNTGGASLYEQFFGPGTRLTVL.

This clone was seen a single time. CDR3 loop: CASVANTGELFF. CDR3 in DNA: TGTGCCAGTGTAGCGAACACCGGGGAGCTGTTTTTT. This rearrangement joins TRBV28 to TRBJ2-2; no definite D call. Germline-derived CDR1 and CDR2 are MDHEN and SYDVKM. The V gene lost 9 bases and the J gene lost 0 bases, with 5 bases spanning the gap. This CDR3 region has 12 residues.

The chain carries TRBV5-1 and TRBJ1-1; tentative D call: TRBD1 (6 bases). With 0 bases removed from V and 4 bases from J, the gap between germline ends came to 10 bases. CDR1 and CDR2 from the germline V gene are SGHRS and YFSETQ. CDR3 length: 14 amino acids. The CDR3 sequence is CASSLVPDSTEAFF. In DNA form, the CDR3 reads TGCGCCAGCAGCTTGGTCCCGGACAGCACTGAAGCTTTCTTT.

This sequence joins TRBV11-2 and TRBJ2-7; D is ambiguous. Germline CDR1 is SGHAT and CDR2 is FQNNGV. V dropped 5 bases and J dropped 3 bases, with 17 bases sitting between them. The CDR3 has 15 residues. CDR3 sequence: CASSDRRQAYYEQYF. The CDR3 DNA is TGTGCCAGCAGCGACCGACGGCAGGCCTACTACGAGCAGTACTTC.

The rearrangement joins TRBV11-1 to TRBJ2-5; D is unclear. The CDR3 is 14 residues long. Trimming removed 1 base from V and 2 bases from J, with 8 bases in between. Germline loops: CDR1 SGHAT, CDR2 FQDESV (reference sequence). CDR3 residues: CASSLGPNQETQYF. CDR3 nucleotides: TGTGCCAGCAGCTTAGGGCCTAATCAAGAGACCCAGTACTTC. Variable domain in full (rest from reference TRBV11-1 and TRBJ2-5): EAEVAQSPRYKITEKSQAVAFWCDPISGHATLYWYRQILGQGPELLVQFQDESVVDDSQLPKDRFSAERLKGVDSTLKIQPAELGDSAMYLCASSLGPNQETQYFGPGTRLLVL.

The chain has TRBV5-4 and TRBJ1-2, with D possibly matching TRBD1 (6 bases). The germline V and J ends were trimmed by 3 bases and 2 bases, with 14 bases remaining between them. This CDR3 is 15 amino acids long. Germline CDR1 SGHNT, CDR2 YYREEE (reference sequence). The CDR3 bases are TGTGCCAGCAGCTGGCAGGACAGAGAGAACTATGGCTACACCTTC. It specifies CASSWQDRENYGYTF.

This sequence joins TRBV28 and TRBJ1-2, with 9 bases matching TRBD1. Germline V CDR1 and CDR2: MDHEN, SYDVKM. J lost 5 bases, V lost 5 bases, and 9 bases had no gene match. This CDR3 spans 15 amino acids. CDR3 region: CASSPMGQGGYGYTF. The DNA of the CDR3 is TGTGCCAGCAGTCCGATGGGACAGGGAGGATATGGCTACACCTTC.

The chain has TRBV2 and TRBJ2-1, with D possibly being TRBD2 (6 bases). The CDR3 runs 13 residues. Germline CDR1 SNHLY, CDR2 FYNNEI. Trimming cost V 6 bases and J 6 bases, with 12 bases left between them. The CDR3 DNA reads TGTGCCAGCAGCAGTACTAGCCCCAATGAGCAGTTCTTC. It codes for CASSSTSPNEQFF. Full variable domain (missing parts from reference TRBV2 and TRBJ2-1): EPEVTQTPSHQVTQMGQEVILRCVPISNHLYFYWYRQILGQKVEFLVSFYNNEISEKSEIFDDQFSVERPDGSNFTLKIRSTKLEDSAMYFCASSSTSPNEQFFGPGTRLTVL.

The chain combines TRBV5-1 with TRBJ2-1, with 9 bases lining up with TRBD2. V trimming: 1 base; J trimming: 1 base; junction bases outside the gene matches: 3. Germline CDR1 SGHRS, CDR2 YFSETQ. The CDR3 contains 16 residues. CDR3: CASSLLAGESYNEQFF. The CDR3 DNA reads TGCGCCAGCAGCTTGTTAGCGGGGGAATCCTACAATGAGCAGTTCTTC.

This clone occurred once. The J gene is TRBJ1-1, the V gene TRBV5-1, with D possibly matching TRBD1 (5 bases). V was clipped by 0 bases and J by 4 bases, with 10 bases between them. CDR3 length equals 14 residues. Germline V gives CDR1 SGHRS, CDR2 YFSETQ. CDR3 DNA: TGCGCCAGCAGCTTGGCAGGGTATGGCACTGAAGCTTTCTTT. Translated: CASSLAGYGTEAFF.